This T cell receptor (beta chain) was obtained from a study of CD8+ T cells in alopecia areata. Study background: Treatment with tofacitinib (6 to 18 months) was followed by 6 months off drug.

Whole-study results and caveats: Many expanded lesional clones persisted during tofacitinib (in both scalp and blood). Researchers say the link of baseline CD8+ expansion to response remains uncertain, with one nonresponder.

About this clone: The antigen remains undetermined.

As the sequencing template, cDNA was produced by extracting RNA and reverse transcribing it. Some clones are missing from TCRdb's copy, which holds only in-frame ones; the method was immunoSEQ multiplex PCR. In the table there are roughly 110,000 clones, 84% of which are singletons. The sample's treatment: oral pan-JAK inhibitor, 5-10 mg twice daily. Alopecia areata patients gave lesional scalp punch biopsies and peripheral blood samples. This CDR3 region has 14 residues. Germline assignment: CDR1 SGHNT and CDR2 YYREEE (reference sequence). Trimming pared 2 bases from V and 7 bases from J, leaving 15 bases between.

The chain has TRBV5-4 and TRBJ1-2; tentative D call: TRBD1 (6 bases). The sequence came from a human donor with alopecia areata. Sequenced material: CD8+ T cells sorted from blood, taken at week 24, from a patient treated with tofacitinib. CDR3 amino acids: CASSFMGGLAGYTF. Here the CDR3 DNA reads TGTGCCAGCAGCTTCATGGGGGGCTTGGCTGGCTACACCTTC.